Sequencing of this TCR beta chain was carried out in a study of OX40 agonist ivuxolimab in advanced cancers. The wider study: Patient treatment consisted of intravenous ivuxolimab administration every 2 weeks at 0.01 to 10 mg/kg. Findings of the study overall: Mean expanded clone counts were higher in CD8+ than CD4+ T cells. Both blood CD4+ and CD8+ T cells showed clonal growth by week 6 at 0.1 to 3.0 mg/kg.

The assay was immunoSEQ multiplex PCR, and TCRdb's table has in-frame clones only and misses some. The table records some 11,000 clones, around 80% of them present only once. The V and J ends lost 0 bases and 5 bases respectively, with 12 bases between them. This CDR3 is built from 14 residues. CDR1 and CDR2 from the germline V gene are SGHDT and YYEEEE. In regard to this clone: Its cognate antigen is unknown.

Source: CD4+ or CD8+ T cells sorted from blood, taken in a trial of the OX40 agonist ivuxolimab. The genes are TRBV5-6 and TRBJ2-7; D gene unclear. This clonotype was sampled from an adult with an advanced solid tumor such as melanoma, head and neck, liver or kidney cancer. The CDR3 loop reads CASSLVEGNHEQYF. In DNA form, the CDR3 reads TGTGCCAGCAGCTTGGTTGAAGGGAACCACGAGCAGTACTTC. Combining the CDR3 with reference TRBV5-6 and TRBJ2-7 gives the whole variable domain DAGVTQSPTHLIKTRGQQVTLRCSPKSGHDTVSWYQQALGQGPQFIFQYYEEEERQRGNFPDRFSGHQFPNYSSELNVNALLLGDSALYLCASSLVEGNHEQYFGPGTRLTVT.